A single T cell receptor (beta chain) is shown here with its context. V lost 1 base to trimming and J lost 2 bases, with 11 bases between them. The CDR3 has 15 amino acids. The germline V gene encodes CDR1 LGHNA and CDR2 YNFKEQ. In the authors' methods: Reference gene primer amplification yielded estimated nucleated cell counts. Only in-frame clones appear in the TCRdb table, and some are missing; sequencing was by immunoSEQ multiplex PCR. V, J and clone size are taken as reported in that table, and D and trimming were inferred from the DNA itself. The repertoire holds 260,000 or so clones, with approximately 88% as singletons. The sample is drawn from a study of blood T cell repertoires in COVID-19. In the study overall: Material from acute and convalescent COVID-19 was sourced from the United States, Italy and Spain. The cDNA or gDNA used as material had been derived from T cells, B-cell-depleted T cells, or PBMCs.

This sequence originates from a man aged 18-30 years with active or convalescent COVID-19. This chain connects TRBV4-2 to TRBJ2-5, with a tentative D call TRBD2 (6 bases). The sequenced sample consisted of peripheral blood. CDR3 DNA sequence: TGTGCCAGCAGCCAAGTTCCTAGCGCTCAAGAGACCCAGTACTTC. This encodes CASSQVPSAQETQYF.